Below, 25 T cell receptor beta chains from the same sample are listed, as sequenced in a study of tumor-infiltrating lymphocytes in oesophageal squamous cell carcinoma. One entry per CDR3 protein, called by TCRdb with MiXCR from the PCR reads. The table shows over 9,500 distinct CDR3 sequences, with approximately 47% occurring only once. The specimen sequenced was normal esophageal tissue next to the tumor. These TCRs come from a male donor with esophageal squamous cell carcinoma.

This clonotype was seen repeatedly, ten times or more. V and J are TRBV11-2 and TRBJ2-5; TRBD2 might be the D (5 bases). Trimming pared 1 base from V and 3 bases from J, leaving 6 bases between. CDR3 length: 13 amino acids. Germline CDR1 SGHAT, CDR2 FQNNGV. CDR3 DNA: TGTGCCAGCAGCTTAGGGCGGGAAGAGACCCAGTACTTC. Residues: CASSLGREETQYF. The whole variable domain, filled in from reference TRBV11-2 and TRBJ2-5, reads EAGVAQSPRYKIIEKRQSVAFWCNPISGHATLYWYQQILGQGPKLLIQFQNNGVVDDSQLPKDRFSAERLKGVDSTLKIQPAKLEDSAVYLCASSLGREETQYFGPGTRLLVL.

Turning to this clonotype: A much larger clone differs by one base, so this may be a read error. The V and J genes are TRBV5-1 and TRBJ2-1, with 9 positions matching TRBD2. The J call may not be correct, given that the DNA end is closer to TRBJ2-7. CDR3 length: 14 amino acids. Per germline, CDR1 SGHRS and CDR2 YFSETQ. In nucleotides, the CDR3 is TGCGCCAGCAGCTCCGGGACTAGCTTCAATGAGCAGTACTTC. It yields the protein CASSSGTSFNEQYF.

This clonotype was counted at least ten times. The chain is built from TRBV5-1 and TRBJ1-1; D may be TRBD1 (5 bases). This CDR3 region has 15 residues. V was shortened by 4 bases and J by 5 bases, with 18 bases between the two germline ends. Per the germline V gene, CDR1 is SGHRS and CDR2 is YFSETQ. The CDR3 sequence: CASSIGHGTGTEAFF. The CDR3 DNA reads as TGCGCCAGCAGCATCGGACACGGTACGGGGACTGAAGCTTTCTTT. Drawing the rest from reference TRBV5-1 and TRBJ1-1, the complete variable domain is KAGVTQTPRYLIKTRGQQVTLSCSPISGHRSVSWYQQTPGQGLQFLFEYFSETQRNKGNFPGRFSGRQFSNSRSEMNVSTLELGDSALYLCASSIGHGTGTEAFFGQGTRLTVV.

This clonotype was seen more than once but under ten times. This rearrangement joins TRBV7-2 to TRBJ2-5; D tentatively fits TRBD1 or TRBD2 (5 bases each). The CDR3 loop spans 14 amino acids. Germline loops: CDR1 SGHTA, CDR2 FQGNSA. Trimming took 3 bases from V and 4 from J, leaving 12 bases between them. The CDR3 here is CASSLGRTSETQYF. The CDR3 DNA sequence: TGTGCCAGCAGCTTGGGGCGGACTTCAGAGACCCAGTACTTC.

The chain has TRBV7-3 and TRBJ2-7, with 7 bases fitting TRBD1. Matching the DNA end better, TRBJ2-5 makes the J call doubtful. The CDR3 has 13 amino acids. Germline CDR1 SGHTA, CDR2 FQGTGA. The CDR3 region is CASSRGQLETQYF. Written as DNA, the CDR3 is TGTGCCAGCAGCCGGGGACAGTTGGAGACCCAGTACTTC.

The chain couples TRBV6-1 to TRBJ2-3, with a weak D call TRBD1 (5 bases). The last part of the DNA fits TRBJ1-2 better; the J call may be wrong. Germline CDR1 is MNHNS and CDR2 is SASEGT. The CDR3 totals 13 residues. CDR3 sequence reads: CASRLTVNYGYTF. CDR3 DNA sequence: TGTGCCAGCAGGCTGACAGTTAACTATGGCTACACCTTC.

This chain uses TRBV2 with TRBJ1-4; D perhaps matches TRBD1 (5 bases). The CDR3 has 14 amino acids. Germline loops: CDR1 SNHLY, CDR2 FYNNEI. V was clipped by 1 base and J by 7 bases, with 10 bases between them. CDR3 sequence (DNA): TGTGCCAGCAGTGAAGAAGGGACTGGTGAAAAACTGTTTTTT. This gives the protein CASSEEGTGEKLFF.

V usage is TRBV12-3 or TRBV12-4 and J usage is TRBJ2-1; D could derive from TRBD1 or TRBD2 (5 bases each). The J call may be wrong; the DNA end is better matched by TRBJ2-7. This CDR3 comprises 14 residues. CDR3 DNA: TGTGCCAGCAGCCGAACCGGGACGATCTACGAGCAGTACTTC. This translates into CASSRTGTIYEQYF.

This chain uses TRBV12-3 or TRBV12-4 with TRBJ2-2, with 7 bases fitting TRBD1. This CDR3 has 16 residues. V was clipped by 5 bases and J by 7 bases; unmatched bases: 13. The CDR3 nucleotides are TGTGCCAGCAGTCTCAATGCAGGGACAGAGGACGGGGAGCTGTTTTTT. Its protein product is CASSLNAGTEDGELFF.

This sequence joins TRBV18 and TRBJ1-1; perhaps TRBD1 as D (6 bases). The CDR3 is made up of 14 amino acids. V was cut by 4 bases and J by 3 bases, with 12 bases left in between. The V gene's germline CDR1 is KGHSH and CDR2 LQKENI. The CDR3 nucleotides read TGTGCCAGCTCACTACGGACAGAGGACACTGAAGCTTTCTTT. Its protein product is CASSLRTEDTEAFF.

This clonotype was detected ten times or more. V usage is TRBV5-5 and J usage is TRBJ2-7; 8 bases are a match to TRBD1. The CDR3 consists of 16 residues. Germline V lookup: CDR1 SGHKS, CDR2 YYEKEE (reference sequence). V lost 0 bases and J lost 2; bases outside the gene matches: 7. The CDR3, as DNA: TGTGCCAGCAGCTTGGAAGGGACAGGTCTCACCTACGAGCAGTACTTC. It translates to CASSLEGTGLTYEQYF. Looking up the rest from reference TRBV5-5 and TRBJ2-7 gives the full variable domain: DAGVTQSPTHLIKTRGQQVTLRCSPISGHKSVSWYQQVLGQGPQFIFQYYEKEERGRGNFPDRFSARQFPNYSSELNVNALLLGDSALYLCASSLEGTGLTYEQYFGPGTRLTVT.

This chain connects TRBV24-1 to TRBJ1-4; 9 bases are a match to TRBD1. The CDR3 is made up of 16 amino acids. Trimming at V came to 2 bases and at J to 5 bases, leaving 5 bases not matched to a gene. Per germline, CDR1 KGHDR and CDR2 SFDVKD. The CDR3 spells CATSDSPGTGNEKLFF. The CDR3 DNA follows: TGTGCCACCAGTGATTCCCCCGGGACAGGGAATGAAAAACTGTTTTTT.

In its sample, this clonotype was seen a few times. This chain connects TRBV7-6 to TRBJ2-1; D is ambiguous. The CDR3 totals 12 residues. The ends were cut back, 1 base at V and 6 bases at J, with 4 bases in the middle. Germline CDR1 reads SGHVS; CDR2 reads FNYEAQ. The CDR3 bases are TGTGCCAGCAGCTTAGTCACCAATGAGCAGTTCTTC. This gives the protein CASSLVTNEQFF.

The chain is built from TRBV2 and TRBJ1-3, with 9 bases lining up with TRBD1. V lost 6 bases, J lost 4 bases, and 7 bases stayed unmatched. The CDR3 loop spans 15 amino acids. Germline V lookup: CDR1 SNHLY, CDR2 FYNNEI. This CDR3 is CASRAGQGVGNTIYF. The CDR3 nucleotides are TGTGCCAGCAGAGCGGGACAGGGTGTCGGAAACACCATATATTTT.

By sample share, this clonotype is medium-sized. The chain has TRBV12-3 or TRBV12-4 and TRBJ2-2; TRBD1 is a possible D gene (6 bases). The germline V and J ends were trimmed by 6 bases and 1 base, with 15 bases remaining between them. The CDR3 length is 16 residues. The CDR3 nucleotides read TGTGCCAGCAGACTACCCGAACAGGGGAACACCGGGGAGCTGTTTTTT. It codes for CASRLPEQGNTGELFF.

Written as DNA, the CDR3 is TGTGCCAGCAGCTTAGTAGCGGGAGATTATAATGAGCAGTTCTTC. It codes for CASSLVAGDYNEQFF. The rearrangement uses TRBV7-2 and TRBJ2-7, with 9 bases that match TRBD2. The J call may be in error: the DNA end matches TRBJ2-1 better. Germline V gene lookup returns CDR1 SGHTA and CDR2 FQGNSA. The CDR3 spans 15 residues.

The CDR3 bases are TGTGCCAGCAGTCCGGACGCCACGGGTAACGAGCAGTACTTC. This codes for CASSPDATGNEQYF. The V call is TRBV6-7, the J call TRBJ2-4; no definite D call. The DNA end lines up better with TRBJ2-7; the J call may be wrong. TRBV6-7 carries the ORF label, with uncertain function. The CDR3 spans 14 residues.

The J gene is TRBJ2-7, the V gene TRBV5-1, with a possible D match to TRBD1 (5 bases). Trimming left V 4 bases short and J 0 bases short, with 11 bases between. Germline values: CDR1 SGHRS, CDR2 YFSETQ. This CDR3 comprises 14 residues. Written as DNA, the CDR3 is TGCGCCAGCAGCGTGGACACCCCCTCCTACGAGCAGTACTTC. Its translation is CASSVDTPSYEQYF.

This chain uses TRBV7-8 with TRBJ1-1; no clear D. Trimming cost V 3 bases and J 1 base, with 6 bases left between them. Per the germline V gene, CDR1 is SGHVS and CDR2 is FQNEAQ. This CDR3 region has 13 residues. The DNA of the CDR3 is TGTGCCAGCAGCTTCCTTCAGAACACTGAAGCTTTCTTT. Protein product: CASSFLQNTEAFF.

Worth noting for this clonotype: At one end, the junction sequence differs from germline, possibly due to a read error. The V and J genes are TRBV7-6 and TRBJ2-2; 8 positions agree with TRBD1. CDR3 size: 16 residues. Germline values: CDR1 SGHVS, CDR2 FNYEAQ. The DNA for the CDR3 is TGTGCTAGCAGCTTTTCGACAGGGGCTTACACCGGGGAGCTGTTTTTT. This encodes CASSFSTGAYTGELFF.

Concerning this clonotype itself: Because the CDR3 is missing its conserved closing phenylalanine or tryptophan, this is likely a read error. Because the CDR3's place on the DNA is in doubt, the DNA is left out and the CDR3 is given as listed by TCRdb. The rearrangement uses TRBV7-4 and TRBJ1-1. The CDR3 is 13 amino acids long, termini counted. Per the germline V gene, CDR1 is SGHVT and CDR2 is SQSDAQ. The CDR3 protein is CASRRGDEQFFGP.

This clonotype was recorded at least ten times. J is TRBJ1-1 and V is TRBV24-1; TRBD1 agrees at 10 bases. In germline, CDR1 is KGHDR, CDR2 SFDVKD. V lost 1 base and J lost 3; bases outside the gene matches: 7. The CDR3 extends over 17 amino acids. CDR3 nucleotide sequence: TGTGCCACCAGTGATTTTCCGGACAGGGGGGGCTACACTGAAGCTTTCTTT. Its translation: CATSDFPDRGGYTEAFF.

In this sample, this clonotype turned up once. The rearrangement uses TRBV5-3 and TRBJ2-3, with TRBD2 matching over 13 bases. TRBV5-3 is an ORF, with its function uncertain. The V and J ends lost 8 bases and 6 bases, in that order; junction bases with no gene match: 9. This CDR3 comprises 15 residues. The CDR3 nucleotides read TGTGCCAGCAGCAGGACTAGCGGGGGCGCGGATACGCAGTATTTT. Translation: CASSRTSGGADTQYF.

This chain connects TRBV11-2 to TRBJ2-1; D tentatively fits TRBD1 or TRBD2 (5 bases each). This CDR3 has 15 amino acids. V lost 2 bases to trimming and J lost 3 bases, with 11 bases between them. Germline V gene lookup returns CDR1 SGHAT and CDR2 FQNNGV. The CDR3 region is CASSLSRGDYNEQFF. DNA for the CDR3: TGTGCCAGCAGCTTAAGCCGGGGCGACTACAATGAGCAGTTCTTC.

J is TRBJ2-6 and V is TRBV18, with a tentative D call TRBD2 (6 bases). The germline gives CDR1 KGHSH, CDR2 LQKENI. The CDR3 runs 17 residues. The V gene lost 0 bases and the J gene lost 0 bases, with 9 bases spanning the gap. CDR3 amino acids: CASSPPRGSSGANVLTF. Here the CDR3 DNA reads TGTGCCAGCTCACCACCGCGGGGAAGCTCTGGGGCCAACGTCCTGACTTTC. Combining the CDR3 with reference TRBV18 and TRBJ2-6 gives the whole variable domain NAGVMQNPRHLVRRRGQEARLRCSPMKGHSHVYWYRQLPEEGLKFMVYLQKENIIDESGMPKERFSAEFPKEGPSILRIQQVVRGDSAAYFCASSPPRGSSGANVLTFGAGSRLTVL.